This is a list of T cell receptor beta chains from one sample in a study of shared clonotypes between healthy human individuals. Clones were sequenced by immunoSEQ multiplex PCR, and TCRdb holds only the in-frame ones, with some missing. The data hold 2 million or so clones, with just under 95% observed a single time. What was sequenced was naive CD8+ T cells sorted from blood. These receptors all stem from a man between 18 and 35 years old in good health. CDR3s include the opening cysteine and the closing phenylalanine or tryptophan. D genes are given only for firm matches. The size field is filled for only some rows; it gives once, few, many or a size class.

clone_size j_call v_call d_call cdr3_length cdr3_aa cdr3_nt
NA TRBJ2-7 TRBV5-4 NA 14 CASSLDGDFYEQYF TGTGCCAGCAGCTTGGATGGAGATTTCTACGAGCAGTACTTC
few TRBJ2-7 TRBV28 NA 16 CASSLMGPRALNEQYF TGTGCCAGCAGTTTAATGGGGCCCAGGGCATTGAACGAGCAGTACTTC
NA TRBJ1-2 TRBV5-4 NA 12 CASSPGDYGYTF TGTGCCAGCAGCCCCGGGGACTATGGCTACACCTTC
NA TRBJ2-7 TRBV12-5 TRBD1 14 CASGGGTGLYEQYF TGTGCTAGTGGTGGAGGGACAGGGCTCTACGAGCAGTACTTC
few TRBJ2-7 TRBV4-1 TRBD1 14 CASSQRQGGHEQYF TGCGCCAGCAGCCAACGACAGGGTGGACACGAGCAGTACTTC
NA TRBJ1-6 TRBV19 NA 14 CASSPYQGQPPLHF TGTGCCAGTAGCCCTTATCAGGGGCAGCCACCCCTCCACTTT
NA TRBJ1-5 TRBV28 NA 13 CASSPKGNQPQHF TGTGCCAGCAGTCCAAAGGGAAATCAGCCCCAGCATTTT
NA TRBJ1-1 TRBV27 TRBD1 14 CASSPGQGGTEAFF TGTGCCAGCAGTCCGGGACAGGGTGGCACTGAAGCTTTCTTT
NA TRBJ1-2 TRBV9 NA 15 CASSVDQQGGYGYTF TGTGCCAGCAGCGTAGATCAACAGGGCGGCTATGGCTACACCTTC
NA TRBJ1-3 TRBV5-1 TRBD1 16 CASSWGQGTWENTIYF TGCGCCAGCAGCTGGGGACAGGGGACTTGGGAAAACACCATATATTTT
NA TRBJ2-7 TRBV6-5 TRBD2 14 CASSLIEGGYEQYF TGTGCCAGCAGCCTAATTGAGGGAGGGTATGAGCAGTACTTC
NA TRBJ2-1 TRBV6-6 TRBD2 15 CASSYATGGPEEQFF TGTGCCAGCAGTTACGCAACGGGAGGGCCGGAGGAGCAGTTCTTC
NA TRBJ1-5 TRBV5-8 NA 14 CASTLGGFNQPQHF TGTGCCAGCACCCTCGGGGGTTTCAATCAGCCCCAGCATTTT
NA TRBJ1-2 TRBV6-5 NA 14 CASSTLGVGVGYTF TGTGCCAGCAGTACCCTCGGCGTGGGGGTCGGCTACACCTTC
NA TRBJ2-5 TRBV30 NA 16 CAWSGRGPPYQETQYF TGTGCCTGGAGTGGGCGCGGGCCCCCATACCAAGAGACCCAGTACTTC
NA TRBJ2-2 TRBV7-2 TRBD2 16 CASSLYGSGRAGELFF TGTGCCAGCAGCTTATACGGCAGCGGGAGGGCCGGGGAGCTGTTTTTT
NA TRBJ2-3 TRBV18 NA 11 CASSNADTQYF TGTGCCAGCTCAAATGCAGATACGCAGTATTTT
once TRBJ2-2 TRBV11-2 NA 17 CASRTFSRQDNTGELFF TGTGCCAGCAGGACCTTCTCCAGGCAGGACAACACCGGGGAGCTGTTTTTT
NA TRBJ1-1 TRBV6-5 NA 13 CASSYATNTEAFF TGTGCCAGCAGTTACGCCACGAACACTGAAGCTTTCTTT
NA TRBJ1-1 TRBV7-9 NA 13 CASSHSGRTEAFF TGTGCCAGCAGCCACAGCGGAAGAACTGAAGCTTTCTTT
NA TRBJ2-7 TRBV15 NA 16 CATSRDLEGVDDEQYF TGTGCCACCAGCAGAGATCTAGAGGGTGTAGACGACGAGCAGTACTTC
NA TRBJ1-6 TRBV7-9 NA 14 CASRLTGTPSPLHF TGTGCCAGCAGACTTACAGGGACTCCTTCACCCCTCCACTTT
NA TRBJ2-3 TRBV18 NA 20 CASSPKPPYRVTGPDDTQYF TGTGCCAGCTCACCTAAGCCCCCCTACAGGGTCACAGGTCCGGATGATACGCAGTATTTT
NA TRBJ2-1 TRBV7-9 NA 14 CASSFTLPHNEQFF TGTGCCAGCAGCTTCACCCTACCCCACAATGAGCAGTTCTTC
NA TRBJ2-3 TRBV7-9 TRBD2 15 CASSISGGRTDTQYF TGTGCCAGCAGCATCAGCGGGGGCCGCACAGATACGCAGTATTTT
NA TRBJ2-5 TRBV7-6 NA 12 CASGGGLETQYF TGTGCCAGCGGGGGGGGGCTGGAGACCCAGTACTTC
NA TRBJ1-3 TRBV15 NA 16 CATSRDRDRSGNTIYF TGTGCCACCAGCAGAGATCGGGACCGCTCGGGAAACACCATATATTTT
few TRBJ1-5 TRBV25-1 NA 15 CASSESGPSNQPQHF TGTGCCAGCAGTGAATCTGGACCAAGCAATCAGCCCCAGCATTTT
NA TRBJ2-2 TRBV7-9 NA 13 CASSWSGTGELFF TGTGCCAGCAGCTGGTCGGGAACCGGGGAGCTGTTTTTT
once TRBJ2-3 TRBV11-2 NA 15 CASRGRGFSTDTQYF TGTGCCAGCAGAGGGCGGGGCTTCAGTACAGATACGCAGTATTTT
NA TRBJ1-1 TRBV5-6 NA 14 CASSFNRLHTEAFF TGTGCCAGCAGCTTTAACAGGTTACACACTGAAGCTTTCTTT
NA TRBJ2-7 TRBV7-9 NA 15 CASSSDPGIFYEQYF TGTGCCAGCAGCTCCGACCCCGGCATTTTCTACGAGCAGTACTTC
NA TRBJ2-7 TRBV5-1 NA 16 CASPKKNRATAYEQYF TGCGCCAGCCCAAAAAAAAACAGGGCCACCGCCTACGAGCAGTACTTC
NA TRBJ2-2 TRBV11-3 NA 14 CASSLPESAGELFF TGTGCCAGCAGCTTACCAGAATCGGCCGGGGAGCTGTTTTTT
NA TRBJ1-1 TRBV10-2 NA 16 CASSYIGQGKNTEAFF TGCGCCAGCAGCTATATAGGGCAGGGGAAGAACACTGAAGCTTTCTTT
NA TRBJ1-5 TRBV4-1 NA 15 CASSLFRGDGQPQHF TGCGCCAGCAGCCTTTTTAGGGGGGACGGCCAGCCCCAGCATTTT
NA TRBJ2-7 TRBV27 TRBD1 15 CASSYGQASNYEQYF TGTGCCAGCAGTTATGGACAGGCGTCTAACTACGAGCAGTACTTC
NA TRBJ1-1 TRBV27 NA 16 CASSFIGPEMNTEAFF TGTGCCAGCAGTTTCATTGGGCCAGAAATGAACACTGAAGCTTTCTTT
NA TRBJ2-5 TRBV2 NA 15 CASSAGPGGQETQYF TGTGCCAGCAGCGCTGGCCCTGGCGGACAAGAGACCCAGTACTTC
NA TRBJ2-1 TRBV5-1 TRBD1 16 CASSLEAGGYYNEQFF TGCGCCAGCAGCTTGGAGGCAGGGGGCTATTACAATGAGCAGTTCTTC
NA TRBJ2-3 TRBV7-3 TRBD2 16 CASSQTLAGATDTQYF TGTGCCAGCAGCCAGACTTTAGCGGGGGCTACAGATACGCAGTATTTT
once TRBJ1-1 TRBV27 NA 13 CASSLSTGIEAFF TGTGCCAGCAGTTTATCCACAGGGATAGAAGCTTTCTTT
NA TRBJ2-7 TRBV6-5 NA 13 CASSYSAGYEQYF TGTGCCAGCAGTTACTCCGCGGGGTACGAGCAGTACTTC
NA TRBJ2-7 TRBV27 NA 13 CASSYGGSYEQYF TGTGCCAGCAGTTACGGGGGTTCCTACGAGCAGTACTTC
NA TRBJ2-7 TRBV28 TRBD1 15 CASRRSGTETYEQYF TGTGCCAGCAGACGATCCGGGACAGAGACCTACGAGCAGTACTTC
NA TRBJ2-3 TRBV7-2 NA 15 CASSLVVTSTDTQYF TGTGCCAGCAGCCTTGTGGTAACTAGCACAGATACGCAGTATTTT
NA TRBJ2-7 TRBV7-6 NA 13 CASSLDSSYEQYF TGTGCCAGCAGCTTGGACAGCTCCTACGAGCAGTACTTC
NA TRBJ1-1 TRBV2 NA 12 CASSPGADEAFF TGTGCCAGTTCTCCAGGGGCTGATGAAGCTTTCTTT
NA TRBJ2-2 TRBV9 NA 15 CASSVEDLSRGELFF TGTGCCAGCAGCGTAGAGGACCTCTCCAGAGGGGAGCTGTTTTTT
NA TRBJ1-2 TRBV7-2 TRBD1 17 CASSEGQGRGGGDGYTF TGTGCCAGCAGCGAGGGACAGGGCCGCGGGGGTGGGGACGGCTACACCTTC
NA TRBJ2-1 TRBV5-6 NA 13 CASSLGGVDEQFF TGTGCCAGCAGCTTGGGGGGCGTTGATGAGCAGTTCTTC
NA TRBJ2-1 TRBV11-2 TRBD1 15 CASSWRGQEYNEQFF TGTGCCAGCAGCTGGAGGGGACAGGAGTACAATGAGCAGTTCTTC
few TRBJ1-1 TRBV5-1 NA 15 CASSLGLFGNTEAFF TGCGCCAGCAGCTTGGGTCTCTTTGGGAACACTGAAGCTTTCTTT